The next 7 T cell receptor beta chains were all read from a single sample in a study of T cell responses to AZD1222 COVID-19 vaccine. TCRdb's copy holds only in-frame clones and misses some; the assay was immunoSEQ multiplex PCR. The table records over 150,000 clones, roughly nine tenths of them present only once. This specimen was peripheral blood, taken on day 0 of AZD1222 vaccination. The source of these receptors is an adult in good health.

This clone was observed a handful of times. The chain couples TRBV19 to TRBJ1-5; possibly TRBD1 for D (5 bases). CDR3 length equals 13 residues. Germline CDR1 LNHDA, CDR2 SQIVND (reference sequence). Trimming removed 5 bases from V and 2 bases from J, with 7 bases in between. The CDR3 sequence is CASSEQGNQPQHF. The CDR3 coding sequence is TGTGCCAGTAGTGAACAGGGCAATCAGCCCCAGCATTTT.

This chain connects TRBV28 to TRBJ1-5; 7 positions match TRBD1. Unmatched junction bases numbered 10, after V lost 3 bases and J lost 8 bases. The CDR3 has 15 residues. The V gene's germline CDR1 is MDHEN and CDR2 SYDVKM. The CDR3 sequence: CASSFERGLREPQHF. CDR3 DNA sequence: TGTGCCAGCAGTTTTGAGAGGGGGCTTAGGGAGCCCCAGCATTTT.

The CDR3 DNA is TGTGCCAGCAGCTCCCGACTAGCGGGGGTATACGAGCAGTACTTC. Protein sequence: CASSSRLAGVYEQYF. This sequence joins TRBV7-9 and TRBJ2-7; 12 nucleotides line up with TRBD2. With V trimmed by 4 bases and J by 4 bases, 5 bases remained unmatched. The CDR3 has 15 amino acids. The V gene's germline CDR1 is SEHNR and CDR2 FQNEAQ (reference sequence).

The V and J genes are TRBV9 and TRBJ2-7; perhaps D is TRBD1 or TRBD2 (5 bases each). The CDR3 runs 15 residues. Trimming removed 0 bases from V and 7 bases from J, with 17 bases in between. Germline lookup yields CDR1 SGDLS and CDR2 YYNGEE. The CDR3 loop is CASSVGVTGLREQYF. CDR3 coding DNA: TGTGCCAGCAGCGTAGGGGTTACGGGGCTACGGGAGCAGTACTTC. Supplemented by reference TRBV9 and TRBJ2-7, the full variable domain reads DSGVTQTPKHLITATGQRVTLRCSPRSGDLSVYWYQQSLDQGLQFLIQYYNGEERAKGNILERFSAQQFPDLHSELNLSSLELGDSALYFCASSVGVTGLREQYFGPGTRLTVT.

The V call is TRBV7-8, the J call TRBJ1-2; D not resolved. The length of the CDR3 is 16 residues. The ends were cut back, 5 bases at V and 5 bases at J, with 21 bases in the middle. Germline V CDR1 and CDR2: SGHVS, FQNEAQ. CDR3: CASSPRTGTGGYGYTF. As DNA, the CDR3 is TGTGCCAGCAGCCCCCGGACCGGAACGGGAGGGTATGGCTACACCTTC.

V is TRBV27 and J is TRBJ1-5, with 8 bases fitting TRBD1. The CDR3 is 17 amino acids. The V gene end was trimmed by 5 bases and the J gene end by 3 bases; junction bases not matched to a gene: 12. The V gene's germline CDR1 is MNHEY and CDR2 SMNVEV (reference sequence). In DNA, the CDR3 is TGTGCCAGCAGTCCGGGGACAGGCGATCCTTACAATCAGCCCCAGCATTTT. This sequence encodes CASSPGTGDPYNQPQHF.

This chain joins TRBV7-3 and TRBJ2-1; D remains unclear. Deletions cut 5 bases from V and 0 bases from J, with 11 bases between. Germline CDR1 reads SGHTA; CDR2 reads FQGTGA. The CDR3 is made up of 15 amino acids. CDR3 coding DNA: TGTGCCAGCAGCCCTGAGAGCGACTCCTACAATGAGCAGTTCTTC. This gives the protein CASSPESDSYNEQFF.